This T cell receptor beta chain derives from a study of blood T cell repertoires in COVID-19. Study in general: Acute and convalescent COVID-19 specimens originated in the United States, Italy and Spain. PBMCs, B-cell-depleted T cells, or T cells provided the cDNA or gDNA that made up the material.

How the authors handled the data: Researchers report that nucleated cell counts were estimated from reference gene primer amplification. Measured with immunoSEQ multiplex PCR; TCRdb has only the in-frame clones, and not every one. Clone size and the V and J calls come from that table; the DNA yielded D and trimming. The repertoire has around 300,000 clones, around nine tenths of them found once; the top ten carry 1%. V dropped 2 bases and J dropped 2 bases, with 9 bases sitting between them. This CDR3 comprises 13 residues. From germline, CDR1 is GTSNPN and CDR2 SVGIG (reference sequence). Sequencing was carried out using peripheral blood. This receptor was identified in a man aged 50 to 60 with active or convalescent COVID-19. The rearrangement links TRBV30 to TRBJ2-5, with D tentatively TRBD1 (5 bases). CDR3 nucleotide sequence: TGTGCCTGGAGTTTTAAGGGGCAAGAGACCCAGTACTTC. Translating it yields CAWSFKGQETQYF.